This TCR beta chain was identified during a study of T cell responses to AZD1222 COVID-19 vaccine. Libraries were prepared by immunoSEQ multiplex PCR; TCRdb keeps only in-frame clonotypes and omits some of them. The data hold 120,000 or so clones, with approximately 80% observed a single time. The germline V gene has CDR1 LNHDA and CDR2 SQIVND (reference sequence). The CDR3 consists of 15 residues. Trimming cost V 6 bases and J 2 bases; bases outside gene matches: 10. Concerning this clone itself: The antigen is undetermined.

Findings of the study overall: Breadth and depth of Spike-specific TCRs rose after two AZD1222 doses. Possibly, clonal diversity was underestimated; donors were largely white British and included more females.

This clonotype was obtained from an adult who received the AZD1222 COVID-19 vaccine. The starting material was peripheral blood, obtained 28 days after the second AZD1222 dose. This chain uses TRBV19 with TRBJ2-7; 7 bases agree with TRBD1. CDR3 sequence: CASRWNRQGAYEQYF. In DNA, the CDR3 is TGTGCCAGTAGATGGAATCGACAGGGTGCCTACGAGCAGTACTTC.